The 31 T cell receptor beta chains reported below all come from one sample, sequenced in a study of shared clonotypes between healthy human individuals. CD8 cells regarded as naive lacked CD45RO, were positively chosen for CCR7, and omitted terminally differentiated effector memory CD45RA+ cells. Method: immunoSEQ multiplex PCR; TCRdb's copy keeps in-frame clones and lacks some. In the table there are about 2.1 million clones, approximately 94% of which are singletons. The sample was naive CD8+ T cells from PBMCs. These receptors originate from a man aged 18 to 30 in good health. Some clones in this sample may be carry-over from other donors' samples.

As concerns this clone: No DNA is shown, since the ends of the CDR3 on it are uncertain; the CDR3 is the one TCRdb lists. V usage is TRBV28 and J usage is TRBJ1-2; the D segment call TRBD1 is taken from the table without a DNA check. With termini counted, the CDR3 has 22 amino acids. Germline loops: CDR1 MDHEN, CDR2 SYDVKM. The CDR3 spells CASSPGTGANYGYTFGSYGYTF.

The rearrangement uses TRBV6-4 and TRBJ1-3; perhaps TRBD1 as D (5 bases). The V end was cut by 11 bases, the J end by 0 bases, with 17 bases between. The CDR3 spans 15 residues. The germline CDR1 and CDR2 sequences are MRHNA and SNTAGT. The CDR3 reads CAVQGRGFSGNTIYF. DNA of the CDR3: TGTGCCGTCCAGGGACGCGGGTTCTCTGGAAACACCATATATTTT.

This clone was seen only a few times. Within the sample, other DNA sequences also encode this same CDR3. This chain joins TRBV4-1 and TRBJ1-1, with D hard to call. The CDR3 length is 13 residues. From germline, CDR1 is MGHRA and CDR2 YSYEKL. Between the trimmed V and J ends, which lost 1 base and 6 bases, there was a span of 9 bases. In nucleotides, the CDR3 is TGCGCCAGCAGCCAAGTAGGAGGGTCTGAAGCTTTCTTT. It codes for CASSQVGGSEAFF.

The chain employs TRBV9 and TRBJ1-2; a weak D match, TRBD1 (5 bases). Trimming took off 2 bases at V and 8 bases at J, with 19 bases between the two ends. The V gene's germline CDR1 is SGDLS and CDR2 YYNGEE. The CDR3 consists of 15 residues. The CDR3 DNA follows: TGTGCCAGCAGCGTGAGGGCCGGGGGATTAGCGGGCTACACCTTC. As protein: CASSVRAGGLAGYTF.

The chain recombines TRBV5-1 with TRBJ2-7; D is perhaps TRBD2 (5 bases). With 1 base removed from V and 1 base from J, the gap between germline ends came to 12 bases. The CDR3 is made up of 15 amino acids. Per germline, CDR1 SGHRS and CDR2 YFSETQ. The CDR3 nucleotides are TGCGCCAGCAGCTTGCGGGAAGTGGGATCCTACGAGCAGTACTTC. Translation: CASSLREVGSYEQYF.

The chain combines TRBV7-9 with TRBJ1-1; 9 nucleotides match TRBD1. CDR1 is SEHNR, CDR2 FQNEAQ, per germline (reference sequence). V lost 4 bases to trimming and J lost 5 bases; unmatched junction nucleotides: 14. This CDR3 comprises 17 residues. CDR3 nucleotide sequence: TGTGCCAGCAGCTCAAGAGGTAGGGACAGGGATCGAACTGAAGCTTTCTTT. Translation: CASSSRGRDRDRTEAFF.

The chain has TRBV11-2 and TRBJ1-3, with a tentative D call TRBD1 (5 bases). The CDR3 runs 14 residues. Trimming removed 2 bases from V and 4 bases from J, with 9 bases in between. Looked up from germline, CDR1 is SGHAT and CDR2 is FQNNGV. The CDR3 reads CASSLYGAGNTIYF. CDR3 DNA: TGTGCCAGCAGCTTATACGGGGCAGGAAACACCATATATTTT. The whole variable domain, filled in from reference TRBV11-2 and TRBJ1-3, reads EAGVAQSPRYKIIEKRQSVAFWCNPISGHATLYWYQQILGQGPKLLIQFQNNGVVDDSQLPKDRFSAERLKGVDSTLKIQPAKLEDSAVYLCASSLYGAGNTIYFGEGSWLTVV.

The rearrangement uses TRBV27 and TRBJ2-1, with D uncertain. This CDR3 spans 10 amino acids. CDR1 is MNHEY, CDR2 SMNVEV, per germline (reference sequence). V was clipped by 4 bases and J by 13 bases, with 8 bases between them. For the CDR3, the DNA is TGTGCCAGCAGTTGGCCGGACCAGTTCTTC. Its translation is CASSWPDQFF.

This chain uses TRBV5-1 with TRBJ2-7; D not certain. CDR3 length: 18 amino acids. Germline CDR1 and CDR2: SGHRS and YFSETQ. V was pared by 4 bases and J by 4 bases, with 27 bases between. Written as DNA, the CDR3 is TGCGCCAGCAGCCCCCCTAGATGGCGAAAGGTCACCGAATACGAGCAGTACTTC. It translates to CASSPPRWRKVTEYEQYF.

V gene TRBV6-5 combines with J gene TRBJ1-1; 10 bases agree with TRBD1. V lost 0 bases and J lost 11; bases outside the gene matches: 12. Per germline, CDR1 MNHEY and CDR2 SVGAGI. CDR3 length: 16 residues. CDR3 sequence reads: CASSYSTPGQGFGAFF. CDR3 nucleotides: TGTGCCAGCAGTTACTCGACCCCGGGACAGGGGTTCGGGGCTTTCTTT.

This rearrangement joins TRBV29-1 to TRBJ2-5; TRBD1 or TRBD2 may be the D gene (5 bases each). CDR3 length: 11 residues. V shed 7 bases and J shed 5 bases, with 11 bases lying between them. Germline CDR1 and CDR2: SQVTM and ANQGSEA. CDR3 nucleotide sequence: TGCAGCGCTCGGGGCTACGAGACCCAGTACTTC. Its protein is CSARGYETQYF. Based on the CDR3 plus reference TRBV29-1 and TRBJ2-5, the full variable domain is SAVISQKPSRDICQRGTSLTIQCQVDSQVTMMFWYRQQPGQSLTLIATANQGSEATYESGFVIDKFPISRPNLTFSTLTVSNMSPEDSSIYLCSARGYETQYFGPGTRLLVL.

The rearrangement uses TRBV25-1 and TRBJ1-4; D not certain. Trimming took off 11 bases at V and 2 bases at J, with 9 bases between the two ends. The CDR3 has 12 residues. In germline, CDR1 is MGHDK, CDR2 SYGVNS. The CDR3 here is CAVMGTNEKLFF. The CDR3 DNA is TGTGCCGTTATGGGGACTAATGAAAAACTGTTTTTT.

The chain couples TRBV4-1 to TRBJ2-1; TRBD1 or TRBD2 may be the D gene (6 bases each). Trimming took 4 bases from V and 6 from J, leaving 25 bases between them. The CDR3 consists of 18 residues. CDR1 is MGHRA and CDR2 is YSYEKL in the germline V gene. Here the CDR3 reads CASSLLKRGPSRANEQFF. As DNA, the CDR3 is TGCGCCAGCAGCCTCCTGAAACGGGGGCCTAGCCGGGCCAATGAGCAGTTCTTC.

V is TRBV5-4 and J is TRBJ2-3; D gene uncertain. Germline V gene lookup returns CDR1 SGHNT and CDR2 YYREEE (reference sequence). CDR3 length equals 12 residues. V was clipped by 0 bases and J by 5 bases, with 4 bases between them. The CDR3 spells CASSLDRDTQYF. As DNA, the CDR3 is TGTGCCAGCAGCTTGGACCGAGATACGCAGTATTTT.

The rearrangement joins TRBV7-9 to TRBJ2-5; D gene uncertain. This CDR3 is built from 13 residues. CDR1 and CDR2 from the germline V gene are SEHNR and FQNEAQ (reference sequence). Trimming pared 3 bases from V and 3 bases from J, leaving 8 bases between. The DNA of the CDR3 is TGTGCCAGCAGCTTCCGTTCAGAAGAGACCCAGTACTTC. Protein product: CASSFRSEETQYF.

This clone was detected a few times. The V gene is TRBV2, the J gene TRBJ1-3; D ambiguous. Trimming pared 5 bases from V and 3 bases from J, leaving 11 bases between. This CDR3 is built from 14 residues. In germline, CDR1 is SNHLY, CDR2 FYNNEI. CDR3 DNA sequence: TGTGCCAGCAGTAGATTAAAGGGTGGAAACACCATATATTTT. Translated, it gives CASSRLKGGNTIYF.

The chain is built from TRBV9 and TRBJ2-7; the match to TRBD2 covers 8 bases. This CDR3 region has 15 residues. Germline V gene sequence: CDR1 SGDLS, CDR2 YYNGEE. Losses at the gene ends were 4 bases for V and 2 bases for J; bases not matched to a gene: 8. The CDR3, as DNA: TGTGCCAGCAGCCCAAAGAGCGGGAGCGCCTACGAGCAGTACTTC. Protein sequence: CASSPKSGSAYEQYF.

CDR3 nucleotides: TGTGCCAGCAGCGAGACGGGCGAGCAGTACTTC. It is translated as CASSETGEQYF. V gene TRBV5-6 combines with J gene TRBJ2-5; D uncertain. The DNA end lines up better with TRBJ2-7; the J call may be wrong. Germline CDR1 reads SGHDT; CDR2 reads YYEEEE. The CDR3 covers 11 residues.

The chain uses TRBV27 and TRBJ2-7; 10 bases are shared with TRBD2. The V gene end was trimmed by 6 bases and the J gene end by 0 bases; junction bases not matched to a gene: 8. The CDR3 contains 16 residues. In germline, CDR1 is MNHEY, CDR2 SMNVEV (reference sequence). The CDR3 is CASSSRTSGVSYEQYF. In DNA form, the CDR3 reads TGTGCCAGCAGCTCCCGGACTAGCGGAGTCTCCTACGAGCAGTACTTC.

The chain recombines TRBV19 with TRBJ1-2; the D is unclear. The length of the CDR3 is 13 residues. With 5 bases removed from V and 4 bases from J, the gap between germline ends came to 11 bases. Germline-derived CDR1 and CDR2 are LNHDA and SQIVND (reference sequence). CDR3 DNA sequence: TGTGCCAGTAGTGCGACCCTTGGCTATGGCTACACCTTC. Its translation: CASSATLGYGYTF.

This rearrangement joins TRBV10-3 to TRBJ2-3, with 13 positions matching TRBD2. V was clipped by 6 bases and J by 6 bases; unmatched bases: 9. The CDR3 covers 16 residues. Germline V lookup: CDR1 ENHRY, CDR2 SYGVKD. The CDR3 loop is CAIRGGLAGPEDTQYF. In DNA form, the CDR3 reads TGTGCCATCAGGGGGGGACTAGCGGGGCCCGAGGATACGCAGTATTTT.

About this clone itself: This sample includes further DNA sequences coding for the same CDR3. V and J are TRBV27 and TRBJ2-7, with D tentatively TRBD1 (6 bases). Trimming pared 8 bases from V and 4 bases from J, leaving 9 bases between. This CDR3 region has 11 residues. CDR1 MNHEY and CDR2 SMNVEV come from the germline V gene (reference sequence). CDR3 coding DNA: TGTGCCAGCCAAAGGGGGTACGAGCAGTACTTC. Translated: CASQRGYEQYF.

The chain employs TRBV15 and TRBJ2-3; 7 bases are a match to TRBD2. J lost 3 bases, V lost 3 bases, and 6 bases had no gene match. Germline CDR1 is LNHNV and CDR2 is YYDKDF (reference sequence). CDR3 length: 15 amino acids. In DNA form, the CDR3 reads TGTGCCACCAGCAGTGGGGGGGGGATGACAGATACGCAGTATTTT. Translating gives CATSSGGGMTDTQYF.

This clone was seen just once. The chain uses TRBV28 and TRBJ2-7; either TRBD1 or TRBD2 may fit D (7 bases each). The V and J ends lost 6 bases and 0 bases respectively, with 12 bases between them. Germline CDR1 and CDR2: MDHEN and SYDVKM. The length of the CDR3 is 14 residues. The CDR3: CASRGGGISYEQYF. The CDR3 nucleotides are TGTGCCAGCAGGGGAGGGGGCATCTCCTACGAGCAGTACTTC. The complete variable domain, with remaining parts taken from reference TRBV28 and TRBJ2-7, reads DVKVTQSSRYLVKRTGEKVFLECVQDMDHENMFWYRQDPGLGLRLIYFSYDVKMKEKGDIPEGYSVSREKKERFSLILESASTNQTSMYLCASRGGGISYEQYFGPGTRLTVT.

On this clone itself: Other DNA sequences within the sample encode an identical CDR3. The rearrangement links TRBV6-5 to TRBJ2-1, with D perhaps being TRBD1 or TRBD2 (5 bases each). The V and J ends lost 2 bases and 9 bases respectively, with 8 bases between them. Germline values: CDR1 MNHEY, CDR2 SVGAGI. CDR3 length: 12 residues. The CDR3 sequence: CASSYGGTEQFF. The CDR3 DNA follows: TGTGCCAGCAGTTACGGGGGTACTGAGCAGTTCTTC.

The chain couples TRBV7-9 to TRBJ2-5, with D possibly matching TRBD2 (5 bases). Germline assignment: CDR1 SEHNR and CDR2 FQNEAQ (reference sequence). The CDR3 consists of 12 residues. Trimming cost V 3 bases and J 10 bases, with 12 bases left between them. This CDR3 reads CASSFLQEGQYF. In nucleotides, the CDR3 is TGTGCCAGCAGCTTTCTACAAGAGGGCCAGTACTTC.

This clone was seen just once. V usage is TRBV18 and J usage is TRBJ1-4, with a possible D match to TRBD1 (6 bases). V dropped 4 bases and J dropped 5 bases, with 17 bases sitting between them. Germline CDR1 reads KGHSH; CDR2 reads LQKENI. The CDR3 runs to 16 residues. CDR3 nucleotides: TGTGCCAGCTCACGAAAGAACCGGGACACAAATGAAAAACTGTTTTTT. This codes for CASSRKNRDTNEKLFF. Together with reference TRBV18 and TRBJ1-4, the CDR3 gives the full variable domain: NAGVMQNPRHLVRRRGQEARLRCSPMKGHSHVYWYRQLPEEGLKFMVYLQKENIIDESGMPKERFSAEFPKEGPSILRIQQVVRGDSAAYFCASSRKNRDTNEKLFFGSGTQLSVL.

The V and J genes are TRBV9 and TRBJ2-2; 7 bases line up with TRBD1. V lost 4 bases, J lost 4 bases, and 13 bases stayed unmatched. The germline CDR1 and CDR2 sequences are SGDLS and YYNGEE. The CDR3 has 17 amino acids. CDR3 DNA sequence: TGTGCCAGCAGCACACGACAGGGTCAATTGGGCACCGGGGAGCTGTTTTTT. It translates to CASSTRQGQLGTGELFF.

This chain links TRBV10-3 with TRBJ2-4; D not resolved. The V end lost 0 bases, the J end lost 0 bases, and 9 bases lay between the germline ends. Looked up from germline, CDR1 is ENHRY and CDR2 is SYGVKD. The CDR3 totals 16 residues. The CDR3 DNA reads as TGTGCCATCAGTGAGTCGCGGACCCTAGCCAAAAACATTCAGTACTTC. Protein sequence: CAISESRTLAKNIQYF.

The chain links TRBV7-2 to TRBJ1-5; D unresolved. From germline, CDR1 is SGHTA and CDR2 FQGNSA. The CDR3 is 13 amino acids. Trimming cost V 5 bases and J 5 bases, with 10 bases left between them. This CDR3 is CASSPRGDQPQHF. The CDR3 nucleotides read TGTGCCAGCAGCCCGCGGGGTGATCAGCCCCAGCATTTT.

This chain joins TRBV4-2 and TRBJ1-5; D gene ambiguous. The V gene lost 1 base and the J gene lost 7 bases, with 8 bases spanning the gap. Germline loops: CDR1 LGHNA, CDR2 YNFKEQ. The CDR3 is made up of 13 amino acids. The CDR3 here is CASSQVISQPQHF. As DNA, the CDR3 is TGTGCCAGCAGCCAAGTAATTAGCCAGCCCCAGCATTTT.